This is a list of T cell receptor beta chains from one sample in a study of blood T cell repertoires in COVID-19. Sequencing used immunoSEQ multiplex PCR; TCRdb keeps in-frame clones, though not all of them. The data show approximately 490,000 clones, roughly 90% seen once. Sequenced input: PBMCs or T cells enriched from blood (not recorded which). These receptors originate from a woman under 30 who had recovered from COVID-19. The CDR3 runs from the conserved cysteine through the conserved F or W. Fields, in order: clone size, J gene, V gene, D gene, CDR3 protein, CDR3 DNA. D genes are given only for firm matches. Part of the rows lack a size; the others show once, few, many or a class for expanded clones.

. TRBJ2-2 TRBV15 TRBD1 CATSRTGPGELFF TGTGCCACCAGCAGGACAGGGCCCGGGGAGCTGTTTTTT
. TRBJ2-7 TRBV7-5 . CARSLGAGVRGLYEQYF TGTGCCAGAAGCTTAGGGGCAGGCGTCAGGGGGCTTTACGAGCAGTACTTC
. TRBJ2-7 TRBV14 TRBD1 CASSRLRIGTGVEEQYF TGTGCCAGCAGCCGACTACGGATCGGGACAGGGGTGGAAGAGCAGTACTTC
. TRBJ1-4 TRBV5-1 TRBD1 CASSSGTGGLENEKLFF TGCGCCAGCAGCTCCGGGACAGGGGGCTTAGAGAATGAAAAACTGTTTTTT
. TRBJ2-1 TRBV7-2 . CASSLAGGASLNEQFF TGTGCCAGCAGCTTAGCGGGGGGGGCTTCTCTCAATGAGCAGTTCTTC
. TRBJ2-1 TRBV4-1 TRBD2 CASSHTSGGLRDEQFF TGCGCCAGCAGCCATACTAGCGGGGGACTACGGGATGAGCAGTTCTTC
. TRBJ2-6 TRBV3-1/TRBV3-2 . CASSQAYGANVLTF TGTGCCAGCAGCCAGGCTTATGGGGCCAACGTCCTGACTTTC
. TRBJ1-3 TRBV6-6 . CASWNQGSSGNTIYF TGTGCCAGCTGGAACCAGGGTTCTTCTGGAAACACCATATATTTT
. TRBJ2-5 TRBV7-3 TRBD1 CASSASGGETQYF TGTGCCAGCAGCGCCTCAGGGGGAGAGACCCAGTACTTC
. TRBJ2-1 TRBV3-1/TRBV3-2 TRBD2 CASSQGSWGGSYNEQFF TGTGCCAGCAGCCAGGGATCATGGGGGGGCTCCTACAATGAGCAGTTCTTC
. TRBJ1-5 TRBV25-1 . CARADPGCNQPQHF TGTGCCAGGGCCGACCCAGGGTGCAATCAGCCCCAGCATTTT
. TRBJ1-1 TRBV11-1 . CASSFQGGTEAFF TGTGCCAGCAGCTTTCAGGGAGGGACTGAAGCTTTCTTT
. TRBJ2-1 TRBV12-3/TRBV12-4 . CASSLGQYNEQFF TGTGCCAGCAGTTTAGGACAGTACAATGAGCAGTTCTTC
few TRBJ1-1 TRBV11-3 . CASSLNGDTEAFF TGTGCCAGCAGCCTTAACGGAGACACTGAAGCTTTCTTT
. TRBJ1-1 TRBV5-1 . CASSLAGNTEAFF TGCGCCAGCAGCTTGGCGGGTAACACTGAAGCTTTCTTT
. TRBJ2-2 TRBV5-1 . CASRVQGTGELFF TGCGCCAGCAGGGTTCAGGGGACCGGGGAGCTGTTTTTT
. TRBJ2-3 TRBV2 TRBD2 CATANPSGEPDTQYF TGTGCCACCGCGAATCCTAGCGGGGAGCCGGATACGCAGTATTTT
. TRBJ1-2 TRBV7-6 TRBD1 CASSSPWDRRGYTF TGTGCCAGCAGCTCCCCATGGGACAGGCGGGGCTACACCTTC
. TRBJ2-2 TRBV5-1 . CASSLAQGSTGELFF TGCGCCAGCAGCTTGGCGCAGGGTAGCACCGGGGAGCTGTTTTTT
. TRBJ1-6 TRBV6-5 . CASSYSIAVNSPLHF TGTGCCAGCAGTTACTCAATTGCAGTTAATTCACCCCTCCACTTT
. TRBJ1-6 TRBV5-5 TRBD1 CASSLYYRGRESPLHF TGTGCCAGCAGCCTCTACTACAGGGGACGGGAGTCACCCCTCCACTTT
. TRBJ1-1 TRBV11-2 TRBD1 CASSLDRGWELNTEAFF TGTGCCAGCAGCCTCGACAGGGGCTGGGAGCTGAACACTGAAGCTTTCTTT
. TRBJ2-7 TRBV5-4 . CASSPPGGSSYEQYF TGTGCCAGCAGCCCCCCAGGGGGGAGCTCCTACGAGCAGTACTTC
. TRBJ1-1 TRBV2 TRBD1 CASSAPGQGAVAEAFF TGTGCCAGCAGTGCTCCAGGACAGGGGGCGGTCGCTGAAGCTTTCTTT
. TRBJ1-1 TRBV5-1 . CASSLFGVAEAFF TGCGCCAGCAGCTTGTTCGGGGTCGCGGAAGCTTTCTTT
. TRBJ2-7 TRBV20-1 TRBD1 CSGGTGGEQYF TGCAGTGGGGGGACAGGAGGCGAGCAGTACTTC
. TRBJ1-1 TRBV29-1 TRBD1 CSVADRVAFF TGCAGCGTTGCCGACAGGGTAGCTTTCTTT
. TRBJ2-2 TRBV19 . CASSIVRGKYTGELFF TGTGCCAGTAGTATAGTAAGGGGGAAGTACACCGGGGAGCTGTTTTTT
. TRBJ1-2 TRBV7-2 . CASSLPGVPHGYTF TGTGCCAGCAGCTTACCAGGGGTCCCCCATGGCTACACCTTC
. TRBJ1-4 TRBV18 . CASSPQLDLGDEKLFF TGTGCCAGCTCACCCCAACTTGACCTAGGGGATGAAAAACTGTTTTTT
. TRBJ1-1 TRBV2 . CASIQVEGTEAFF TGTGCCAGCATACAGGTGGAGGGCACTGAAGCTTTCTTT
few TRBJ2-5 TRBV7-2 . CASSFPVGETQYF TGTGCCAGCAGCTTCCCGGTCGGGGAGACCCAGTACTTC
. TRBJ2-5 TRBV30 TRBD2 CAWTQVGAGGETQYF TGTGCCTGGACCCAAGTAGGGGCGGGGGGAGAGACCCAGTACTTC
. TRBJ1-1 TRBV30 . CAWGRQAAVF TGTGCCTGGGGGCGACAGGCGGCGGTCTTT
. TRBJ1-2 TRBV24-1 . CATSHPRGGRAEGYTF TGTGCCACCAGTCATCCAAGGGGCGGCAGGGCGGAAGGCTACACCTTC
. TRBJ1-1 TRBV27 . CASRLRVMDEAFF TGTGCCAGCCGACTCAGGGTGATGGATGAAGCTTTCTTT
. TRBJ2-1 TRBV7-2 TRBD2 CASSLTSASYNEQFF TGTGCCAGCAGTTTAACTAGCGCTTCCTACAATGAGCAGTTCTTC
. TRBJ1-5 TRBV21-1 . CASSLSYSNQPQHF TGTGCCAGCTCCCTCAGTTATAGCAATCAGCCCCAGCATTTT
few TRBJ1-6 TRBV5-1 TRBD1 CASSWDSSYNSPLHF TGCGCCAGCAGCTGGGACAGCTCCTATAATTCACCCCTCCACTTT
. TRBJ2-3 TRBV18 TRBD2 CASSLSQAGGPDTQYF TGTGCCAGCTCACTTAGTCAAGCGGGGGGGCCAGATACGCAGTATTTT
. TRBJ1-1 TRBV7-2 . CASSASMNTEAFF TGTGCCAGCAGCGCGTCAATGAACACTGAAGCTTTCTTT
. TRBJ1-1 TRBV12-3/TRBV12-4 . CASKRDPGPEAFF TGTGCCAGCAAGCGGGACCCAGGACCTGAAGCTTTCTTT
. TRBJ2-1 TRBV9 . CASSVWDNSYNEQFF TGTGCCAGCAGCGTGTGGGACAATTCCTACAATGAGCAGTTCTTC
. TRBJ1-4 TRBV28 . CASGGVNEKLFF TGTGCCAGCGGGGGGGTTAATGAAAAACTGTTTTTT
. TRBJ1-6 TRBV30 . CAWTSNENSPLHF TGTGCCTGGACTAGTAACGAGAATTCACCCCTCCACTTT
. TRBJ1-6 TRBV6-5 TRBD1 CASSYSTGDSPLHF TGTGCCAGCAGTTACTCGACAGGGGATTCACCCCTCCACTTT
. TRBJ1-6 TRBV2 . CASSGQSNSPLHF TGTGCCAGCAGTGGGCAGTCAAATTCACCCCTCCACTTT
. TRBJ2-3 TRBV18 . CASSPRGGTDTQYF TGTGCCAGCTCACCACGGGGGGGCACAGATACGCAGTATTTT
. TRBJ1-2 TRBV5-1 TRBD1 CASSLGDRGNYGYTF TGCGCCAGCAGCTTGGGGGACAGGGGTAACTATGGCTACACCTTC
. TRBJ2-3 TRBV27 . CASSYGARVSTDTQYF TGTGCCAGCAGTTATGGAGCCAGGGTGAGCACAGATACGCAGTATTTT
. TRBJ2-7 TRBV7-2 . CASSDSRGAGEQYF TGTGCCAGCAGCGACTCCCGGGGGGCGGGAGAGCAGTACTTC
. TRBJ1-1 TRBV5-1 . CASSLGPTNTEAFF TGCGCCAGCAGCTTGGGGCCCACGAACACTGAAGCTTTCTTT